The 18 T cell receptor beta chains below were found in one sample sequenced in a study of cytomegalovirus exposure and HLA in healthy donors. Primers: 60 Vbeta forward and 13 Jbeta reverse. The method was immunoSEQ multiplex PCR; TCRdb's version includes in-frame clones alone and lacks a portion of them. The sample includes some 150,000 clones, more than 75% of them seen just once. Sequencing input: PBMCs. The receptors originated from a woman under 30 in good health and CMV-seronegative.

V and J are TRBV6-5 and TRBJ1-2; D unresolved. The CDR3 covers 16 residues. The germline CDR1 and CDR2 sequences are MNHEY and SVGAGI. The V end lost 0 bases, the J end lost 8 bases, and 19 bases lay between the germline ends. The CDR3 DNA reads as TGTGCCAGCAGTTACTCGAACGTAGACCTAGCAGGCGGCTACACCTTC. Its translation: CASSYSNVDLAGGYTF.

The chain uses TRBV4-1 and TRBJ2-1; 7 nucleotides align to TRBD2. Germline V CDR1 and CDR2: MGHRA, YSYEKL. The CDR3 is 15 residues long. V shed 4 bases and J 1 base; nucleotides not matched to a gene: 4. CDR3 sequence (DNA): TGCGCCAGCAGCCGAAGCGGGGTTTCCTACAATGAGCAGTTCTTC. It encodes CASSRSGVSYNEQFF.

The rearrangement joins TRBV7-2 to TRBJ1-2; no clear D gene. In germline, CDR1 is SGHTA, CDR2 FQGNSA. This CDR3 has 14 amino acids. V lost 3 bases and J lost 4, with 12 bases in between. The CDR3 DNA sequence: TGTGCCAGCAGCTTCTCAGCGGATTCCTATGGCTACACCTTC. Encoded protein: CASSFSADSYGYTF.

The sample holds a few counts of this clone. The J gene is TRBJ2-7, the V gene TRBV28, with 8 nucleotides matching TRBD2. Germline-derived CDR1 and CDR2 are MDHEN and SYDVKM. This CDR3 has 14 amino acids. V lost 11 bases and J lost 2; bases outside the gene matches: 11. The chain's CDR3 is CAAWGSGNPYEQYF. The DNA for the CDR3 is TGTGCCGCCTGGGGTAGCGGGAACCCCTACGAGCAGTACTTC. Supplemented by reference TRBV28 and TRBJ2-7, the full variable domain reads DVKVTQSSRYLVKRTGEKVFLECVQDMDHENMFWYRQDPGLGLRLIYFSYDVKMKEKGDIPEGYSVSREKKERFSLILESASTNQTSMYLCAAWGSGNPYEQYFGPGTRLTVT.

This clone occurred a few times. The chain joins TRBV4-3 to TRBJ2-5; tentative D call: TRBD1 (5 bases). The CDR3 has 15 amino acids. The V end lost 1 base, the J end lost 4 bases, and 13 bases lay between the germline ends. The germline gives CDR1 LGHNA, CDR2 YSLEER. The CDR3 DNA is TGCGCCAGCAGCCAAGCCCAGGGTAGGGGAGAGACCCAGTACTTC. Its protein product is CASSQAQGRGETQYF.

This clone was counted a single time. The gene calls are TRBV2 and TRBJ1-4; possibly TRBD1 for D (5 bases). Deletions cut 3 bases from V and 8 bases from J, with 13 bases between. The germline V gene encodes CDR1 SNHLY and CDR2 FYNNEI. CDR3 length: 14 residues. CDR3 residues: CASSEWGGAEKLFF. CDR3 DNA sequence: TGTGCCAGCAGTGAGTGGGGGGGAGCGGAAAAACTGTTTTTT.

CDR3 DNA: TGTGCCAGCAGCCCCAGGGCCGGGCGGGAGACCCAGTACTTC. Translated: CASSPRAGRETQYF. The V and J genes are TRBV7-3 and TRBJ2-5; a possible D gene is TRBD1 (5 bases). Germline values: CDR1 SGHTA, CDR2 FQGTGA. The CDR3 sequence is 14 residues long. Trimming removed 5 bases from V and 5 bases from J, with 15 bases in between.

The rearrangement uses TRBV7-3 and TRBJ2-1; a possible D gene is TRBD1 (6 bases). Trimming left V 2 bases short and J 4 bases short, with 9 bases between. This CDR3 contains 14 residues. CDR1 and CDR2 (germline): SGHTA, FQGTGA. The CDR3 DNA sequence: TGTGCCAGCAGCTTACTAGGGGGATACAATGAGCAGTTCTTC. Translating gives CASSLLGGYNEQFF.

The rearrangement joins TRBV13 to TRBJ2-2; 8 bases agree with TRBD1. The CDR3 runs to 15 residues. V shed 5 bases and J 4 bases; nucleotides not matched to a gene: 6. Germline V gives CDR1 PRHDT, CDR2 FYEKMQ (reference sequence). DNA of the CDR3: TGTGCCAGCAGCCTCGGGACAGGTTTCACCGGGGAGCTGTTTTTT. It is translated as CASSLGTGFTGELFF.

This chain connects TRBV5-6 to TRBJ2-5, with 8 bases identical to TRBD1. Germline CDR1 SGHDT, CDR2 YYEEEE. J was trimmed by 5 bases and V by 2 bases; bases with no gene match: 8. The CDR3 is made up of 15 amino acids. The CDR3 loop reads CASSLRTGKAETQYF. CDR3 in DNA: TGTGCCAGCAGCTTAAGGACAGGGAAAGCGGAGACCCAGTACTTC.

The chain recombines TRBV2 with TRBJ1-2; D ambiguous. Trimming left V 2 bases short and J 7 bases short, with 14 bases between. CDR3 length equals 14 residues. The V gene's germline CDR1 is SNHLY and CDR2 FYNNEI. The CDR3 nucleotides are TGTGCCAGCAGTGAATTCTCCCAGGATTCTGGCTACACCTTC. This translates into CASSEFSQDSGYTF.

The chain employs TRBV10-3 and TRBJ2-6; D might be TRBD1 (5 bases). The germline V gene encodes CDR1 ENHRY and CDR2 SYGVKD. V shed 0 bases and J shed 3 bases, with 6 bases lying between them. This CDR3 has 15 residues. The CDR3 DNA reads TGTGCCATCAGTGAGTCGCAGGGTGGGGCCAACGTCCTGACTTTC. As protein: CAISESQGGANVLTF.

The CDR3 region has the DNA TGTGCCAGCAGCGTAGGGGACCGGGGGGGCACAGATACGCAGTATTTT. It specifies CASSVGDRGGTDTQYF. The rearrangement uses TRBV9 and TRBJ2-3; the match to TRBD2 covers 7 bases. V lost 0 bases to trimming and J lost 1 base; unmatched junction nucleotides: 5. The CDR3 runs to 16 residues. Germline V gene sequence: CDR1 SGDLS, CDR2 YYNGEE.

The rearrangement joins TRBV9 to TRBJ2-2, with D maybe TRBD2 (7 bases). The V end was cut by 3 bases, the J end by 7 bases, with 13 bases between. This CDR3 has 14 residues. Per the germline V gene, CDR1 is SGDLS and CDR2 is YYNGEE. For the CDR3, the DNA is TGTGCCAGCAGCGCGGGGGGCCAGGGCGGGGAGCTGTTTTTT. Protein product: CASSAGGQGGELFF.

This chain uses TRBV7-2 with TRBJ1-5; D is possibly TRBD1 (6 bases). Germline V gene lookup returns CDR1 SGHTA and CDR2 FQGNSA. The CDR3 has 16 residues. V lost 5 bases and J 5 bases, leaving 19 bases between the germline ends. The CDR3 region is CASSIEGGPGDQPQHF. The CDR3 DNA is TGTGCCAGCAGCATAGAGGGGGGGCCGGGGGATCAGCCCCAGCATTTT.

This clone was observed a single time. The CDR3 DNA reads TGTGCCAGCAGCCGAGCGGGCGGGGGCGATGAGCAGTTCTTC. It translates to CASSRAGGGDEQFF. The J gene is TRBJ2-1, the V gene TRBV4-2; TRBD2 might be the D (7 bases). V was trimmed by 4 bases and J by 8 bases, leaving 15 bases between them. The CDR3 runs to 14 residues. Germline V gives CDR1 LGHNA, CDR2 YNFKEQ.

Only one count was recorded for this clone. The gene calls are TRBV18 and TRBJ2-7; TRBD2 is a possible D gene (6 bases). With 4 bases removed from V and 0 bases from J, the gap between germline ends came to 10 bases. CDR3 size: 14 residues. CDR1 KGHSH and CDR2 LQKENI come from the germline V gene. CDR3 DNA sequence: TGTGCCAGCTCACGTACTAGCTACTCCTACGAGCAGTACTTC. Its translation is CASSRTSYSYEQYF.

The chain employs TRBV7-9 and TRBJ1-4, with D unclear. V was pared by 2 bases and J by 0 bases, with 13 bases between. This CDR3 has 17 residues. Germline values: CDR1 SEHNR, CDR2 FQNEAQ (reference sequence). This CDR3 is CASSLRPRGATNEKLFF. CDR3 nucleotide sequence: TGTGCCAGCAGCTTACGCCCTAGAGGTGCAACTAATGAAAAACTGTTTTTT.